The 4 T cell receptor beta chains in this list originate from one sample, sequenced in a study of PD-L1 blockade in urothelial cancer. Time point given: pretreatment peripheral blood. Some clones are missing from TCRdb's copy, which holds only in-frame ones; the method was immunoSEQ multiplex PCR. This sample has approximately 100,000 clones; more than 80% occur once, and the top ten carry about 0.89%. Sequenced here: PBMCs, sampled around atezolizumab (anti-PD-L1) treatment. Receptors originate from a woman aged 80 or over with urothelial cancer.

This rearrangement joins TRBV11-2 to TRBJ2-1, with D possibly being TRBD2 (6 bases). The CDR3 is 14 residues long. Trimming took 2 bases from V and 14 from J, leaving 19 bases between them. Germline-derived CDR1 and CDR2 are SGHAT and FQNNGV. In DNA form, the CDR3 reads TGTGCCAGCAGCTTAAGCAGAGGGAGGATTAAGGAGTTCTTC. Translation: CASSLSRGRIKEFF.

This chain joins TRBV7-8 and TRBJ1-4; D gene ambiguous. Per germline, CDR1 SGHVS and CDR2 FQNEAQ. This CDR3 has 16 amino acids. Trimming removed 5 bases from V and 8 bases from J, with 21 bases in between. The CDR3: CASSPGYGSKAEKLFF. For the CDR3, the DNA is TGTGCCAGCAGCCCGGGATACGGGTCGAAGGCCGAAAAACTGTTTTTT.

The chain is built from TRBV10-3 and TRBJ1-1; 7 nucleotides agree with TRBD1. Germline V lookup: CDR1 ENHRY, CDR2 SYGVKD. The junction had 12 bases not matched to a gene; V was cut back by 9 bases and J by 8 bases. The CDR3 extends over 13 amino acids. The CDR3 DNA follows: TGTGCCATTGGGACAGACCCTTATCGGGAAGCTTTCTTT. It yields the protein CAIGTDPYREAFF.

This chain joins TRBV7-3 and TRBJ2-7; the D gene is possibly TRBD1 (5 bases). CDR1 and CDR2 (germline): SGHTA, FQGTGA. V was trimmed by 5 bases and J by 1 base, leaving 9 bases between them. The CDR3 has 13 amino acids. The CDR3, as DNA: TGTGCCAGCAGCGCTCAGGGATCCTACGAGCAGTACTTC. Protein sequence: CASSAQGSYEQYF.